Detailed here is one T cell receptor (beta chain). Its antigen remains unidentified. This specimen comes from a study of T cell responses to AZD1222 COVID-19 vaccine. Clones were sequenced by immunoSEQ multiplex PCR, and TCRdb holds only the in-frame ones, with some missing. The data hold about 150,000 clones, with around 84% observed a single time. The analysis combined second doses at about 4 or about 12 weeks. The CDR3 contains 13 residues. The V gene end was trimmed by 2 bases and the J gene end by 5 bases; junction bases not matched to a gene: 1. Germline loops: CDR1 SGHDT, CDR2 YYEEEE. Points from the study as a whole: Variant regions that are unmutated are reportedly the target of nearly half of spike-specific TCRs.

The TCR sequence derives from an adult who received the AZD1222 COVID-19 vaccine. Source: peripheral blood, taken 28 days after the second AZD1222 dose. The chain joins TRBV5-6 to TRBJ2-1; 7 positions match TRBD2. In DNA, the CDR3 is TGTGCCAGCAGCTTTGCGGGGGACAATGAGCAGTTCTTC. This sequence encodes CASSFAGDNEQFF.